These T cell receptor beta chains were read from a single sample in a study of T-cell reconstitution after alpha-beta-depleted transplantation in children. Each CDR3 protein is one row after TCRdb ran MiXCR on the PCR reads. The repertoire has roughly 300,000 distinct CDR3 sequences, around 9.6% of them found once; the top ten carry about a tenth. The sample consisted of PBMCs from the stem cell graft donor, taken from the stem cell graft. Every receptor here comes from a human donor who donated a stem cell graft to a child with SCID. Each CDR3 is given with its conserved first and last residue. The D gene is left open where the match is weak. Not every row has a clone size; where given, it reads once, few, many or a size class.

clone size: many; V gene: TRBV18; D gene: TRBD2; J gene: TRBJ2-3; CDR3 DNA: TGTGCCAGCTCACTCGGACTAGCGGGGGACGCAGATACGCAGTATTTT; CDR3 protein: CASSLGLAGDADTQYF
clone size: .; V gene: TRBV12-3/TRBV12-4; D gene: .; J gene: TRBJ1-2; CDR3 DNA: TGTGCCAGCAGTTTGGGTGGAAGCAGTGGCTACACCTTC; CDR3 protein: CASSLGGSSGYTF
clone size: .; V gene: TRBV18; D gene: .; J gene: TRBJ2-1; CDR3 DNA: TGTGCCAGCTCACCCCCTAGAGGCTCGAGCTCCTACAATGAGCAGTTCTTC; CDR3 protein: CASSPPRGSSSYNEQFF
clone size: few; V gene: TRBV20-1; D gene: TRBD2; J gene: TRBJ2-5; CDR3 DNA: TGCAGTGCTCCCCGAGCGGGGGGGCGACAAGAGACCCAGTACTTC; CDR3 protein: CSAPRAGGRQETQYF
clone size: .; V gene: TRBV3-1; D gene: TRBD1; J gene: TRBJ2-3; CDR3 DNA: TGTGCCAGCTGCAAACAGGGGACAGGGACACATACGCAGTATTTT; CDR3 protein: CASCKQGTGTHTQYF
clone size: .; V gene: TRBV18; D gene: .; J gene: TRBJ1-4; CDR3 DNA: TGTGCCAGCTCACCAAAGTCTTTAGCGGTAAATGCAAAACTGTTTTTT; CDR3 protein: CASSPKSLAVNAKLFF
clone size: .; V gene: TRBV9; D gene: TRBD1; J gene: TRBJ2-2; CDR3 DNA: TGTGCCAGCAGCGTGGGACAGGTGAACACCGGGGAGCTGTTTTTT; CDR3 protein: CASSVGQVNTGELFF
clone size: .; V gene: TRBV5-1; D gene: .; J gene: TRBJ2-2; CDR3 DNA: TGCGCCAGCACCAACCTGGGTGGCTCGAACACCGGGGAGCTGTTTTTT; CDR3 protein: CASTNLGGSNTGELFF
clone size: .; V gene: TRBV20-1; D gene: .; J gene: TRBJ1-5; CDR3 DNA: TGCAGTGCAAAGGCTAATAGCAATCAGCCCCAGCATTTT; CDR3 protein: CSAKANSNQPQHF
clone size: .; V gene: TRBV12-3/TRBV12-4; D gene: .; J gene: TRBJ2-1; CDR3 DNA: TGTGCCAGCAGCCCGCGGCGGCCCAATGAGCAGTTCTTC; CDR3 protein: CASSPRRPNEQFF
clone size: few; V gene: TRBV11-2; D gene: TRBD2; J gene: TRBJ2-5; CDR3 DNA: TGTGCCAGCAGTCCCAGACTAGCGGGTAACCAAGAGACCCAGTACTTC; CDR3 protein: CASSPRLAGNQETQYF
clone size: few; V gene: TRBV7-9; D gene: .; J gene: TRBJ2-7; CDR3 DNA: TGTGCCAGCAGCTTAGCGACCGGGACAACCACCTACGAGCAGTACTTC; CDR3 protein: CASSLATGTTTYEQYF
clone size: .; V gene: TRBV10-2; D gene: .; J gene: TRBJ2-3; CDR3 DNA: TGCGCCAGCGCGGAGGGTACAGATACGCAGTATTTT; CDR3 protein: CASAEGTDTQYF
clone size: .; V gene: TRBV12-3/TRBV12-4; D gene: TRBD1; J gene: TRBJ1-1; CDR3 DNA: TGTGCCAGCATTACCCAGCAGGGGGTGGGAGCTGAAGCTTTCTTT; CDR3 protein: CASITQQGVGAEAFF